This passage covers 4 T cell receptor beta chains from one sample sequenced in a study of vaccination effects on CD4 cells after COVID-19. Antigen-specific CD4+ T cells were expanded with viral peptide pools in the ViraFEST assay before sequencing. It was after roughly ten days of culture that CD4+ T cells were isolated. Nucleocapsid antibodies stayed negative before and after vaccination, showing no earlier SARS-CoV-2 infection. Libraries were prepared by immunoSEQ multiplex PCR; TCRdb keeps only in-frame clonotypes and omits some of them. The sample has 67,000 or so clones, roughly 78% seen once. Their antigens are not known. The sequencing used CD4+ T cells from PBMCs cultured with HCoV-OC43 spike peptides, collected before COVID-19 vaccination. Subset reported: HCoV-OC43 spike overlapping peptide pool stimulation. The receptors stem from a human donor who received a COVID-19 vaccine.

The chain joins TRBV6-5 to TRBJ2-7, with 11 bases identical to TRBD1. Trimming took 6 bases from V and 3 from J; bases not matched to a gene: 7. This CDR3 is built from 15 residues. Germline V gives CDR1 MNHEY, CDR2 SVGAGI. The CDR3 DNA reads TGTGCCAGCAGAACGGACAGGGGGCGCAACTACGAGCAGTACGTC. It translates to CASRTDRGRNYEQYV.

The V and J genes are TRBV18 and TRBJ1-1, with 7 positions matching TRBD1. V was pared by 4 bases and J by 11 bases, with 7 bases of the junction left unmatched. The CDR3 totals 12 residues. Germline values: CDR1 KGHSH, CDR2 LQKENI. CDR3 residues: CASSLGQEEAFF. DNA of the CDR3: TGTGCCAGCTCACTAGGACAGGAAGAGGCTTTCTTT.

The chain combines TRBV30 with TRBJ2-1; D perhaps matches TRBD2 (7 bases). Germline V lookup: CDR1 GTSNPN, CDR2 SVGIG (reference sequence). CDR3 size: 13 residues. V lost 7 bases and J 7 bases, leaving 17 bases between the germline ends. The CDR3 sequence: CASSRGAENEQFF. The CDR3 DNA sequence: TGTGCCTCCTCCCGGGGGGCCGAAAATGAGCAGTTCTTC.

The chain links TRBV18 to TRBJ2-4; TRBD1 agrees at 8 bases. The CDR3 has 14 residues. The J segment lost 13 bases and the V segment lost 2 bases, leaving 10 bases of the junction unmatched. CDR1 is KGHSH, CDR2 LQKENI, per germline. CDR3 in amino acids: CASSPGGQDSRQYF. CDR3 DNA sequence: TGTGCCAGCTCACCAGGGGGACAGGATTCTCGCCAGTACTTC.